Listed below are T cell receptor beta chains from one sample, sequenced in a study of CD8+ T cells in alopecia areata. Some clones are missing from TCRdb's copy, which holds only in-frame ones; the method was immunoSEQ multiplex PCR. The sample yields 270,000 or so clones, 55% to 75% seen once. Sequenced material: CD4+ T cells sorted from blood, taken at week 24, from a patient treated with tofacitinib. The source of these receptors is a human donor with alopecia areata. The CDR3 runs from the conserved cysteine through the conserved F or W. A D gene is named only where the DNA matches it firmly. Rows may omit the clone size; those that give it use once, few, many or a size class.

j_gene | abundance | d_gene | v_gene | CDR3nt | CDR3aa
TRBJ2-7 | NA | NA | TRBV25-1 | TGTGCCAGCAGCCTCTCCTACGAGCAGTACTTC | CASSLSYEQYF
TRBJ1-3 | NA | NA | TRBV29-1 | TGCAGCGTTCTCAGGGGATCTGGAAACACCATATATTTT | CSVLRGSGNTIYF
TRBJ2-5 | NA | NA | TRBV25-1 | TGTGCCAGCAGTGAGGGGGCCCTCGGAGGGACCCAGTACTTC | CASSEGALGGTQYF
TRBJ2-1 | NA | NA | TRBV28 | TGTGCCAGCAGTTTATTGCGGGGACCGACTAGCTCCTACAATGAGCAGTTCTTC | CASSLLRGPTSSYNEQFF
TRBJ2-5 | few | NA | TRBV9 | TGTGCCAGCAGCCCCCGGGGGGCCGAGGAGACCCAGTACTTC | CASSPRGAEETQYF
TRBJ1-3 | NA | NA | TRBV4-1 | TGTGCCAGCAGCGGCGACAGGGGAAACACCATATATTTT | CASSGDRGNTIYF
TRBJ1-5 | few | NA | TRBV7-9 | TGTGCCAGCAGCTTAGGAACAGGATACAATCAGCCCCAGCATTTT | CASSLGTGYNQPQHF
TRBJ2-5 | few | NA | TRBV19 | TGTGCCAGTAGTTCCTTGTCCCGGGGGGAGACCCAGTACTTC | CASSSLSRGETQYF
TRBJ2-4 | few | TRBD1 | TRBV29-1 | TGCAGCGCGACAGGGGGAGCCAAAAACATTCAGTACTTC | CSATGGAKNIQYF
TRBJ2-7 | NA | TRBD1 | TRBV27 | TGTGCCAGCAGTGGACTGAGAGGGACAGGGAGCTACGAGCAGTACTTC | CASSGLRGTGSYEQYF
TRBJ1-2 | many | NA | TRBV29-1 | TGCAGCGTTGAAGGGAGTCGGTGGGGCTACACCTTC | CSVEGSRWGYTF
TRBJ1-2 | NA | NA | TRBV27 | TGTGCCAGCAGTTTATTATCCGGGGGAACTGGCTACACCTTC | CASSLLSGGTGYTF
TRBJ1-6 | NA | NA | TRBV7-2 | TGTGCCAGCAGGTCCCCGACAGATTCACCCCTCCACTTT | CASRSPTDSPLHF
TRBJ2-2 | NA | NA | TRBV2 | TGTGCCAGCAGCGGAGGAACCACCGGGGAGCTGTTTTTT | CASSGGTTGELFF
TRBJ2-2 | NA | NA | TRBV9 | TGTGCCAGCAGCGTCCCCCGCGCGGGGACCCCCGGGGAGCTGTTTTTT | CASSVPRAGTPGELFF
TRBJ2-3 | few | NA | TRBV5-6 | TGTGCCAGCAGCTTGGGCGGCGCTACGCAGTATTTT | CASSLGGATQYF
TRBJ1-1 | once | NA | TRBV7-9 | TGTGCCAGCAGTGGGGTGGGCGAGAACACTGAAGCTTTCTTT | CASSGVGENTEAFF
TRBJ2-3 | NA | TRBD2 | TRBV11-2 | TGTGCCAGCAGCTTAGGGCTAGCGGGGGCAGATACGCAGTATTTT | CASSLGLAGADTQYF
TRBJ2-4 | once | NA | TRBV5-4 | TGTGCCAGCAGCTTACCACAGGGAGATAGGGGGGTAAACATTCAGTACTTC | CASSLPQGDRGVNIQYF
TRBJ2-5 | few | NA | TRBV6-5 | TGTGCCAGCAGTTTGATGAATTTCCAAGAGACCCAGTACTTC | CASSLMNFQETQYF
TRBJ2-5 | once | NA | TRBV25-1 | TGTGCCAGCAGTGATCCGACGGTACAAGAGACCCAGTACTTC | CASSDPTVQETQYF
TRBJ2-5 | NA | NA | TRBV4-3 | TGCGCCAGCAGCCAAGTCGGTGCTAAAGAGACCCAGTACTTC | CASSQVGAKETQYF